The clone carrying this T cell receptor beta chain was observed at least ten times. This entry is derived from a study of response to subunit inactivated influenza vaccine. Germline V gives CDR1 DFQATT, CDR2 SNEGSKA (reference sequence). This CDR3 contains 15 residues. V was shortened by 3 bases and J by 1 base, with 16 bases between the two germline ends. TCRdb recomputed calls from the RT-PCR reads with MiXCR, one row per CDR3 protein. This table holds fewer than 700,000 distinct CDR3 sequences, roughly 13% found once. The chain uses TRBV20-1 and TRBJ2-7; the D call may be TRBD1 or TRBD2 (5 bases each). Here the sequenced sample was PBMCs from blood, taken about 40 days after vaccination. The source of this sequence is a man aged 45-65 years who received an inactivated influenza vaccine. CDR3 in DNA: TGCAGTGCTAGCCCGGCCGGGGACGGGTCCTACGAGCAGTACTTC. This codes for CSASPAGDGSYEQYF.